The clone carrying this T cell receptor beta chain was counted between two and nine times. The antigen is not known. J gave up 1 base and V 4 bases, and 6 bases lay outside the gene matches. The CDR3 runs to 15 residues. Germline values: CDR1 MDHEN, CDR2 SYDVKM. These data come from a study of human T cells and chemical hapten exposure. Overall study results and limits: In the PT1 data, expanded TCR counts showed a positive correlation with patch test score.

One entry per CDR3 protein results from TCRdb running MiXCR on the RACE reads. This sample has around 200,000 distinct CDR3 sequences; around 30% occur once, and the top ten carry approximately 3%. Time point given: pre-sensitization, week 0. Treatment noted: therapeutic diphenylcyclopropenone sensitization with weekly scalp DPC. The sequence was collected from a woman in her twenties or thirties with alopecia areata. Some clones in this sample may be carry-over from other donors' samples. The rearrangement uses TRBV28 and TRBJ2-7; 8 bases are shared with TRBD2. The sample was whole blood, taken in connection with sensitization to the hapten diphenylcyclopropenone (DPC). CDR3 sequence reads: CASSSLAGGSYEQYF. For the CDR3, the DNA is TGTGCCAGCAGTTCCCTGGCGGGGGGTTCCTACGAGCAGTACTTC. Together with reference TRBV28 and TRBJ2-7, the CDR3 gives the full variable domain: DVKVTQSSRYLVKRTGEKVFLECVQDMDHENMFWYRQDPGLGLRLIYFSYDVKMKEKGDIPEGYSVSREKKERFSLILESASTNQTSMYLCASSSLAGGSYEQYFGPGTRLTVT.